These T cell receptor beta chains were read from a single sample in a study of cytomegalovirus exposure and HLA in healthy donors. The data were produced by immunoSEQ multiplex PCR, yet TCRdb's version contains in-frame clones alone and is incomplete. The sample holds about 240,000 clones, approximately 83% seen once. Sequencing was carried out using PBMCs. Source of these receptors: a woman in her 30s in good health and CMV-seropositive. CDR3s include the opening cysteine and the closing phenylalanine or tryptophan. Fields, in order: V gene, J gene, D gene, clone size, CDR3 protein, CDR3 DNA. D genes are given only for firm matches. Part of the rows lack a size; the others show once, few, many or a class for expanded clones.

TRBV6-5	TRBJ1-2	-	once	CASSYSFFGNYGYTF	TGTGCCAGCAGTTACTCGTTCTTCGGGAACTATGGCTACACCTTC
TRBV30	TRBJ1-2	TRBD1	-	CAWSPGQAGYTF	TGTGCCTGGAGTCCTGGACAGGCCGGCTACACCTTC
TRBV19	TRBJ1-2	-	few	CASSSLRGNYGYTF	TGTGCCAGTAGTTCCCTACGGGGGAACTATGGCTACACCTTC
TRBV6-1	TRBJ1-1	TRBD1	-	CASTETGGSSFF	TGTGCCAGCACAGAGACAGGGGGTAGCTCTTTCTTT
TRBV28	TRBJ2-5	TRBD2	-	CASSSGTSGMETQYF	TGTGCCAGCAGTTCCGGGACTAGCGGGATGGAGACCCAGTACTTC
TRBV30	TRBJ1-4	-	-	CAWRGLNEKLFF	TGTGCCTGGAGGGGCCTCAATGAAAAACTGTTTTTT
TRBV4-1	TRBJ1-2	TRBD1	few	CASSHSTGTYGYTF	TGCGCCAGCAGCCACTCGACAGGGACATATGGCTACACCTTC
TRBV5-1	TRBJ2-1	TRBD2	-	CASSQGSGSYNEQFF	TGCGCCAGCAGCCAGGGGAGCGGGAGCTACAATGAGCAGTTCTTC
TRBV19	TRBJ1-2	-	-	CASTPGWGLGGYTF	TGTGCCAGTACCCCAGGTTGGGGGCTGGGTGGCTACACCTTC
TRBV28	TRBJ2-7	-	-	CASSLATQDYGEQYF	TGTGCCAGCAGTTTAGCCACCCAAGACTATGGCGAGCAGTACTTC
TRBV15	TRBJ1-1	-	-	CATSTRRELNTEAFF	TGTGCCACCAGCACCCGGCGGGAACTGAACACTGAAGCTTTCTTT
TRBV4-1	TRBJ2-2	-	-	CASSQGANTGELFF	TGCGCCAGCAGCCAAGGAGCGAACACCGGGGAGCTGTTTTTT
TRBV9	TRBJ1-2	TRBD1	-	CASSVGQGAFRDYGYTF	TGTGCCAGCAGCGTAGGACAGGGGGCCTTTCGGGACTATGGCTACACCTTC
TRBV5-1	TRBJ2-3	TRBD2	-	CASSNLAGSTDTQYF	TGCGCCAGCAGCAACCTAGCGGGGTCCACAGATACGCAGTATTTT
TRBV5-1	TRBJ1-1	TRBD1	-	CASSVDRGRSEAFF	TGCGCCAGCAGCGTTGACAGGGGGCGTAGTGAAGCTTTCTTT
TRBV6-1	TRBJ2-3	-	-	CASRASVSTDTQYF	TGTGCCAGCAGGGCGAGCGTCAGCACAGATACGCAGTATTTT
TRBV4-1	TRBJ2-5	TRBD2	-	CASSRPLSGIETQYF	TGCGCCAGCAGCCGCCCCCTTAGCGGGATAGAGACCCAGTACTTC
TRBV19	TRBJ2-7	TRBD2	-	CASSTGTSGSHYEQYF	TGTGCCAGTAGTACGGGGACTAGCGGGAGTCACTACGAGCAGTACTTC
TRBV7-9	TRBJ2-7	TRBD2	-	CASSSEGLVTYEQYF	TGTGCCAGCAGCTCGGAGGGACTAGTAACCTACGAGCAGTACTTC
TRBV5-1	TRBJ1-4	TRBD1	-	CASSLEGTGGEKLFF	TGCGCCAGCAGCTTGGAAGGGACAGGGGGCGAAAAACTGTTTTTT
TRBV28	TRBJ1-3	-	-	CASRRRVAGNTIYF	TGTGCCAGCCGCCGGAGGGTGGCTGGAAACACCATATATTTT
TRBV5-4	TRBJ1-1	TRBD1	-	CASSSGQGATEAFF	TGTGCCAGCAGCTCGGGACAGGGGGCCACTGAAGCTTTCTTT
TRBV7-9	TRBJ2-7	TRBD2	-	CASSETSGDSYEQYF	TGTGCCAGCAGCGAAACTAGCGGAGACTCCTACGAGCAGTACTTC
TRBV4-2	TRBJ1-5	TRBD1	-	CASSQADRGLQPQHF	TGTGCCAGCAGCCAGGCAGACAGGGGCCTACAGCCCCAGCATTTT
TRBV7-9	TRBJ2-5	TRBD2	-	CASSLESGRLASREKTQYF	TGTGCCAGCAGCTTAGAATCGGGTCGACTAGCCTCGAGAGAAAAGACCCAGTACTTC
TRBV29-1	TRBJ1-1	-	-	CSVDSGRVTEAFF	TGCAGCGTTGACTCGGGGAGAGTCACTGAAGCTTTCTTT
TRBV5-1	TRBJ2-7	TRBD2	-	CASSFMGGSVYEQYF	TGCGCCAGCAGCTTCATGGGAGGGTCCGTCTACGAGCAGTACTTC
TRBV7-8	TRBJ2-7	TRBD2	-	CASSLPGTSGYEQYF	TGTGCCAGCAGCTTACCCGGGACTAGCGGTTACGAGCAGTACTTC
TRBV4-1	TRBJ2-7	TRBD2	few	CASSQREGIYEQYF	TGCGCCAGCAGCCAGCGGGAGGGAATCTACGAGCAGTACTTC
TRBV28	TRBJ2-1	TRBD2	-	CASRRGLAGVNEQFF	TGTGCCAGCAGACGAGGACTAGCGGGAGTCAATGAGCAGTTCTTC
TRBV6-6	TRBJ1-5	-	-	CASSYSSQAENQPQHF	TGTGCCAGCAGTTACTCGAGCCAGGCCGAGAATCAGCCCCAGCATTTT
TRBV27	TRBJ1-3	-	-	CASSLRYGSGNTIYF	TGTGCCAGCAGTTTACGCTATGGCTCTGGAAACACCATATATTTT
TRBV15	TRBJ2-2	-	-	CATSRVDFTGELFF	TGTGCCACCAGCAGAGTGGACTTCACCGGGGAGCTGTTTTTT
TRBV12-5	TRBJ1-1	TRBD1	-	CASAVGTGGSEDEAFF	TGTGCTAGTGCCGTGGGGACAGGGGGTTCCGAAGACGAAGCTTTCTTT
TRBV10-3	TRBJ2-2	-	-	CAISESGDTGELFF	TGTGCCATCAGTGAGTCAGGGGACACCGGGGAGCTGTTTTTT
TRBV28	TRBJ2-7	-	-	CASSIQLASSYEQYF	TGTGCCAGCAGTATACAACTAGCCTCTTCCTACGAGCAGTACTTC
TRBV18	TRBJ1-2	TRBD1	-	CASSPLVLDRDGYTF	TGTGCCAGCTCACCACTCGTGCTGGACAGGGATGGCTACACCTTC
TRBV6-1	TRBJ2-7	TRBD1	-	CASRRRGQGYEQYF	TGTGCCAGCAGGCGCCGGGGACAGGGATACGAGCAGTACTTC
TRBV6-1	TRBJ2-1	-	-	CASSVDLPTPGNEQFF	TGTGCCAGCAGTGTAGACCTCCCCACCCCGGGGAATGAGCAGTTCTTC
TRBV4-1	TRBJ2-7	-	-	CASTRTVSGSYEQYF	TGCGCCAGCACCCGGACTGTCTCCGGATCCTACGAGCAGTACTTC
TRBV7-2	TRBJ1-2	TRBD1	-	CASSLVQGDYGYTF	TGTGCCAGCAGCTTAGTTCAGGGGGACTATGGCTACACCTTC
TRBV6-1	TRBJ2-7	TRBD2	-	CASTTREESEQYF	TGTGCCAGCACAACGCGGGAGGAAAGCGAGCAGTACTTC
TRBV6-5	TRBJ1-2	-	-	CASRRAGLANYGYTF	TGTGCCAGCCGGCGGGCGGGGTTAGCTAACTATGGCTACACCTTC
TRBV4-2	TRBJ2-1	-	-	CASSQGSFGYPPYNEQFF	TGTGCCAGCAGCCAAGGGTCCTTCGGGTACCCACCCTACAATGAGCAGTTCTTC
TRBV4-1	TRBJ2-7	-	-	CASSQDSPRAHYEQYF	TGCGCCAGCAGCCAAGATTCGCCGAGGGCCCACTACGAGCAGTACTTC
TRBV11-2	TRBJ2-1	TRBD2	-	CASSLSSGRAPEQFF	TGTGCCAGCAGCTTATCGAGCGGGAGGGCCCCTGAGCAGTTCTTC
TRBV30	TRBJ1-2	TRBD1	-	CAWRRQGDKTRGYTF	TGTGCCTGGAGGCGACAGGGCGATAAGACTCGCGGCTACACCTTC
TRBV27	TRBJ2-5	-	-	CASSPIDEETQYF	TGTGCCAGCAGTCCGATAGATGAAGAGACCCAGTACTTC
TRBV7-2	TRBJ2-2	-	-	CASSLGLGAGELFF	TGTGCCAGCAGCTTAGGCTTAGGGGCCGGGGAGCTGTTTTTT
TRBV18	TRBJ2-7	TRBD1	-	CASSPLRTGGWEQYF	TGTGCCAGCTCACCTTTGAGGACAGGGGGTTGGGAGCAGTACTTC
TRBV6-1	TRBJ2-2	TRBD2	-	CASRLAAADGGELFF	TGTGCCAGCAGGCTAGCGGCCGCGGACGGCGGGGAGCTGTTTTTT
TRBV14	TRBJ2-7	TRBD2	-	CASSLGTSGYYEQYF	TGTGCCAGCAGCCTAGGGACTAGCGGGTACTACGAGCAGTACTTC
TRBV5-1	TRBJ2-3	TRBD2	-	CASSLDSSGSVFFVDTQYF	TGCGCCAGCAGCTTGGACTCTAGCGGGAGCGTTTTTTTTGTGGATACGCAGTATTTT
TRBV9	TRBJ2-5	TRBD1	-	CASSVADRTETQYF	TGTGCCAGCAGCGTAGCGGACAGGACAGAGACCCAGTACTTC
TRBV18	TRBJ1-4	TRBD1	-	CASSPLPQGANEKLFF	TGTGCCAGCTCACCACTTCCCCAGGGGGCTAATGAAAAACTGTTTTTT
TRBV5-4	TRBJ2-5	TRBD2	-	CASSPGTNKETQYF	TGTGCCAGCAGCCCCGGGACTAATAAAGAGACCCAGTACTTC
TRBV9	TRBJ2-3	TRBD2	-	CASSVAGGYTDTQYF	TGTGCCAGCAGCGTAGCGGGAGGGTACACAGATACGCAGTATTTT
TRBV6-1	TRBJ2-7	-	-	CASSGNTGFSSYEQYF	TGTGCCAGCAGTGGAAACACAGGGTTTAGCTCCTACGAGCAGTACTTC
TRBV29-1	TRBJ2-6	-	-	CSVAKGGDSGANVLTF	TGCAGCGTCGCCAAAGGGGGGGACTCTGGGGCCAACGTCCTGACTTTC
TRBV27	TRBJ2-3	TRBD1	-	CASMRGQGAVLATDTQYF	TGTGCCAGCATGCGGGGACAGGGGGCGGTTTTGGCAACAGATACGCAGTATTTT